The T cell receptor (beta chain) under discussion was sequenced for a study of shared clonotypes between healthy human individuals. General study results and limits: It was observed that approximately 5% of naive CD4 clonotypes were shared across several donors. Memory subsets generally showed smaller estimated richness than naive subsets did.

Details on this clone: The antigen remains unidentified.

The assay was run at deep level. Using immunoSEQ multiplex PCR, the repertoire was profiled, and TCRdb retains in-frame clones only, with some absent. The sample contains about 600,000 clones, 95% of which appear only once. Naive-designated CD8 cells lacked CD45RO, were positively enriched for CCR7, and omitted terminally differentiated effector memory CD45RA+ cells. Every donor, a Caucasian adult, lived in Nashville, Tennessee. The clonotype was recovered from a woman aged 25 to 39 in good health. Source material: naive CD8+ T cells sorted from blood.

The chain's CDR3 is CASSGPGLALDEQYF. The CDR3 region has the DNA TGTGCCAGCAGCGGACCGGGACTAGCGCTCGACGAGCAGTACTTC. The genes are TRBV7-9 and TRBJ2-7, with TRBD2 matching 10 bases. The ends lost 5 bases at V and 5 bases at J; junction bases unmatched: 9. The V gene's germline CDR1 is SEHNR and CDR2 FQNEAQ (reference sequence). CDR3 length equals 15 residues.